Reported below is one TCR beta chain. Its antigen is unknown. No much larger clone exists at a distance of one base, and base qualities are not known. These data are taken from a study of CD8+CD57+ T cells in acquired aplastic anemia (dated by TCRdb to the late 2010s). Regarding the research as a whole: DNA extracted from sorted CD4+ and CD8+ cells had a mean of approximately 3.4 ug, with a range of roughly 0.18 to 27.4 ug. CD8+CD57+ expansion was defined as frequency above the mean frequency observed in healthy subjects. Broad study findings and their caveats: Twenty-nine CD8+ CDR3 sequences were shared between patients and controls but appeared highly expressed in patients and within their immunodominant clones. CD8+ Simpson's diversity did not differ significantly between patients and healthy controls (P=0.060).

The patients picked for sequencing were ones in whom flow cytometry had shown an expansion of CD8+CD57+ cells. All patients had severe acquired aplastic anemia diagnosed by International Study of Aplastic Anemia and Agranulocytosis and Camitta criteria. No therapy had been received by the patients at the time of blood sampling. In this study, sorted CD4+ and CD8+ T cells from the blood of healthy subjects and of severe aplastic anemia patients had their TCR repertoires deep-sequenced. Patients were enrolled in the USA under clinicaltrials.gov protocols 00001620, 01623167, 00001397, 00071045, 00081523 and 00961064. Ficoll-Paque density gradient centrifugation was used to isolate peripheral blood mononuclear cells. Before DNA extraction, CD4+ and CD8+ T cells were sorted with FACS or magnetic beads. The germline ends are 15 bases apart after V is trimmed by 9 bases and J by 6 bases. The CDR3 covers 13 residues, taking in both the cysteine and the phenylalanine. Here the CDR3 DNA is all that survives: 39 bases in frame from base 1. In the germline V gene (reference sequence), CDR1 corresponds to LNHNV and CDR2 to YYDKDF.

Profiling of TCR beta VDJ combinations and CDR3 sequences used genomic DNA as the template. An Illumina HiSeq 2000 was used for TCR repertoire sequencing. The authors' pipeline ran thus. TRBV/TRBJ rearrangement plots, CDR3 size and DJ length profiles, and Simpson's diversity index were used to evaluate the repertoires. The immunodominant clone was defined as the most abundant DNA sequence in deep sequencing data. CDR3 amino acid sequences were screened for sharing across subjects and compared with published repertoires and the VDJdb database. TCRdb took the public reads, trimmed them with fastp at Q25, ran MiXCR for clone calling and kept in-frame beta chains. Every distinct CDR3 protein forms one entry, paired with its most common genes and DNA. TCRdb's processing, not the authors', yielded these V and J calls. Present in this sample are 120,000 or so distinct CDR3 sequences, over 30% of which were seen just once. The top ten hold roughly 2.7% of the sample.

The receptor comes from a human donor with aplastic anemia. The sequencing sample was made of sorted CD4+, CD8+, or CD8+CD57+ T cells (not recorded which) from PBMCs. The sequence links TRBV15 to TRBJ1-5, with TRBD1 as a weak D call on 5 bases. This receptor carries the CDR3 CATERGYGQPQHF. The bases are TGTGCCACGGAAAGGGGATACGGTCAGCCCCAGCATTTT.